This entry features one T cell receptor (beta chain) sequence. Its antigen is currently unknown. The germline V gene encodes CDR1 MNHEY and CDR2 SMNVEV (reference sequence). The CDR3 contains 12 residues. The source of the sample is a study of T cell clusters in autoimmune cytopenias. Study summary: The median distinct TRB clonotype count was 2,000 to 2,500 per sample, from a median roughly 47,000 reads. Study outcomes and limitations: TRB repertoire shifts in secondary cytopenia and chronic lymphocytic leukemia mostly reflected lymphoma, not autoimmunity. No cluster-lack signature appeared between secondary cytopenia and chronic lymphocytic leukemia patients, apparently due to lymphoma masking.

Some 38,000 genome equivalents of blood DNA were amplified for TRB. TRB rearrangements were amplified by touch-down multiplex PCR with mixed TRB-A/B primers. TCRdb re-called the multiplex PCR reads and shows each CDR3 protein once, DNA omitted. Here the sample table reports a few thousand distinct CDR3 sequences. The sequence was collected from a human donor with an autoimmune cytopenia or autoimmune hepatitis (not recorded which). Sequenced input: peripheral blood. This chain links TRBV27 with TRBJ2-7. CDR3 in amino acids: CASAGRPYEQYF.